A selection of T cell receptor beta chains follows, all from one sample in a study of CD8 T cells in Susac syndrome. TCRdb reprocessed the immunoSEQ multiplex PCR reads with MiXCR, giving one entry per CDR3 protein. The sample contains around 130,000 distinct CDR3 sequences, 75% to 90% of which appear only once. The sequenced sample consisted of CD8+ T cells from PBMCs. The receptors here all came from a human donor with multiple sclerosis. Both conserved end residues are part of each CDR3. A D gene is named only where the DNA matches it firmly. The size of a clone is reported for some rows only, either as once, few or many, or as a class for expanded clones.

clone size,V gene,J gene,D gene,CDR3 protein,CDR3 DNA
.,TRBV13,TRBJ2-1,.,CASSYDSSSYNEQFF,TGTGCCAGCAGCTACGACTCCAGCTCCTACAATGAGCAGTTCTTC
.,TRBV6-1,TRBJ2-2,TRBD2,CASTLAGDNTGELFF,TGTGCCAGCACCCTAGCGGGGGACAACACCGGGGAGCTGTTTTTT
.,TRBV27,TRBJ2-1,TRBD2,CASSFSAGVVGNEQFF,TGTGCCAGCAGTTTTTCGGCGGGAGTGGTGGGGAATGAGCAGTTCTTC
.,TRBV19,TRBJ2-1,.,CASSPGTYNEQFF,TGTGCCAGTTCGCCGGGGACCTACAATGAGCAGTTCTTC
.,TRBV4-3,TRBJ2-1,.,CASSQTFSGLYNEQFF,TGCGCCAGCAGCCAAACGTTTAGCGGATTATACAATGAGCAGTTCTTC
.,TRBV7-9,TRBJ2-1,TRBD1,CASSQDRGGDEQFF,TGTGCCAGCAGCCAGGACAGGGGGGGCGATGAGCAGTTCTTC
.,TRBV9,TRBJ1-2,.,CASSVNLVGADYGYTF,TGTGCCAGCAGCGTAAATTTAGTCGGGGCTGACTATGGCTACACCTTC
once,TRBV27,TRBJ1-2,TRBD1,CASSLSQGAGYGYTF,TGTGCCAGCAGTTTATCACAGGGGGCGGGCTATGGCTACACCTTC
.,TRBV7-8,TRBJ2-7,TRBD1,CASSLGTGEGYEQYF,TGTGCCAGCAGCTTAGGTACAGGGGAAGGCTACGAGCAGTACTTC
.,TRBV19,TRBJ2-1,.,CASSIDLEGLSEQFF,TGTGCCAGTAGTATAGATCTGGAAGGTTTGAGTGAGCAGTTCTTC
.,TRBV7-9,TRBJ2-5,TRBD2,CASSSTSAYQETQYF,TGTGCCAGCAGCTCGACTAGCGCGTACCAAGAGACCCAGTACTTC
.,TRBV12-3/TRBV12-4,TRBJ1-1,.,CASSVSMNTEAFF,TGTGCCAGCAGTGTCTCAATGAACACTGAAGCTTTCTTT
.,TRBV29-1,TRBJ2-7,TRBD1,CSVRDRGPEQYF,TGCAGCGTCCGGGACAGGGGGCCCGAGCAGTACTTC
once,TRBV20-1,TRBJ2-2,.,CSARDHWFRELFF,TGCAGTGCTAGAGATCACTGGTTCCGGGAGCTGTTTTTT
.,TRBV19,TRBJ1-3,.,CASSIDDSSGNTIYF,TGTGCCAGTAGTATAGATGACAGCTCTGGAAACACCATATATTTT
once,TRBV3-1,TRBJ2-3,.,CASSQDVTGIPSSTDTQYF,TGTGCCAGCAGCCAAGATGTGACAGGAATTCCATCTAGCACAGATACGCAGTATTTT
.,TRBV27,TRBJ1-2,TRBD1,CASSYQGVGYGYTF,TGTGCCAGCAGTTACCAGGGGGTAGGCTATGGCTACACCTTC
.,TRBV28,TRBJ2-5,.,CASSSRLQETQYF,TGTGCCAGCAGTTCAAGGCTCCAAGAGACCCAGTACTTC
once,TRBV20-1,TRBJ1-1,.,CSAPGRGAMNTEAFF,TGCAGTGCGCCTGGGAGAGGGGCCATGAACACTGAAGCTTTCTTT
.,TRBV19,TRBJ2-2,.,CAISPGTRSTGELFF,TGTGCCATCTCCCCCGGGACACGGTCCACCGGGGAGCTGTTTTTT
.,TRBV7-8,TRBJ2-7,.,CASSLAEGANEQYF,TGTGCCAGCAGCTTAGCGGAGGGGGCGAACGAGCAGTACTTC
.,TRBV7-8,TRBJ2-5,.,CASSLGYRQETQYF,TGTGCCAGCAGCTTAGGTTACAGACAAGAGACCCAGTACTTC
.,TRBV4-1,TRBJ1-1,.,CASSQDAGANTEAFF,TGCGCCAGCAGCCAAGATGCCGGGGCGAACACTGAAGCTTTCTTT
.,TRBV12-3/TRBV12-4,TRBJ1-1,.,CASRFGLAEGFF,TGTGCCAGCAGGTTCGGCCTCGCCGAGGGTTTCTTT
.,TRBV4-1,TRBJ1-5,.,CASSQDLGRANQPQHF,TGCGCCAGCAGCCAAGATCTAGGGCGAGCCAATCAGCCCCAGCATTTT
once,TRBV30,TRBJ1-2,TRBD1,CAWSVSAGGGDGYTF,TGTGCCTGGAGTGTATCGGCAGGGGGCGGGGATGGCTACACCTTC
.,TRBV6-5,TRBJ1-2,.,CASSYSEGDGYTF,TGTGCCAGCAGTTACTCAGAGGGGGATGGCTACACCTTC
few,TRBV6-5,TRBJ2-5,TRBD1,CASSYSMAGTGEETQYF,TGTGCCAGCAGTTACTCAATGGCCGGGACAGGGGAAGAGACCCAGTACTTC
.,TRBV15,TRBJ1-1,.,CATSAMGGTEAFF,TGTGCCACCAGCGCGATGGGGGGCACTGAAGCTTTCTTT
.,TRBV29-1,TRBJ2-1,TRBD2,CSVVGRYDTSVSYNEQFF,TGCAGCGTTGTTGGGAGATACGACACTAGCGTCTCCTACAATGAGCAGTTCTTC
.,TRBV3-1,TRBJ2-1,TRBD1,CASSHLLGSGTGGLEQFF,TGTGCCAGCAGCCATCTTTTGGGATCCGGGACAGGGGGCCTTGAGCAGTTCTTC
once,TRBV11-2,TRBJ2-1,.,CASSLTVNEQFF,TGTGCCAGCAGCTTAACCGTGAATGAGCAGTTCTTC
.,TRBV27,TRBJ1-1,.,CASTPQSAGRMRTEAFF,TGTGCCAGCACCCCCCAGTCGGCAGGGAGAATGCGCACTGAAGCTTTCTTT
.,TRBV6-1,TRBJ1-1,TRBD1,CASRSLTGGTEAFF,TGTGCCAGCAGGTCCTTAACAGGGGGAACTGAAGCTTTCTTT
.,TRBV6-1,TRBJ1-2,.,CASSARGSNYGYTF,TGTGCCAGCAGTGCGAGAGGGAGCAACTATGGCTACACCTTC
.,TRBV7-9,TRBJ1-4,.,CASSLSDTNEKLFF,TGTGCCAGCAGCCTATCGGACACTAATGAAAAACTGTTTTTT
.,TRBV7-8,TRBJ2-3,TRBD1,CASSLDSLGSGTGATDTQYF,TGTGCCAGCAGCTTAGACTCTCTGGGGTCCGGGACAGGGGCCACAGATACGCAGTATTTT
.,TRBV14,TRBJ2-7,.,CASSQVASGVTGQYF,TGTGCCAGCAGCCAAGTCGCGTCGGGGGTTACCGGGCAGTACTTC
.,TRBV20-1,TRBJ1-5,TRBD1,CSAYPTGGAWNQPQHF,TGCAGTGCCTACCCTACAGGGGGCGCGTGGAATCAGCCCCAGCATTTT
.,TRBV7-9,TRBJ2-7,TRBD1,CASTPTGAGYEQYF,TGTGCCAGCACCCCGACAGGGGCCGGGTACGAGCAGTACTTC
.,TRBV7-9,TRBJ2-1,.,CASSFIMNEQFF,TGTGCCAGCAGCTTTATCATGAATGAGCAGTTCTTC
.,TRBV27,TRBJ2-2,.,CASSAGIGELFF,TGTGCCAGCAGTGCGGGGATCGGGGAGCTGTTTTTT
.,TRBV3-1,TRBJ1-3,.,CASSQDRASGNTIYF,TGTGCCAGCAGCCAAGATCGGGCTTCCGGAAACACCATATATTTT
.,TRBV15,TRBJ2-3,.,CATSRGQAGSTDTQYF,TGTGCCACCAGCAGAGGACAGGCGGGGAGCACAGATACGCAGTATTTT
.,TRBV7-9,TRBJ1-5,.,CASSSPGHNQPQHF,TGTGCCAGCAGCTCTCCGGGACACAATCAGCCCCAGCATTTT
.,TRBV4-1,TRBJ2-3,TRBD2,CASSHAGEGVYTQYF,TGCGCCAGCAGCCATGCCGGGGAGGGTGTCTATACGCAGTATTTT
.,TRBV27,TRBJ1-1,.,CASRLQRVTEAFF,TGTGCCAGCAGACTCCAGCGAGTCACTGAAGCTTTCTTT
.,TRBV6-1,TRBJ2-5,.,CASARPQETQYF,TGTGCCAGCGCTCGGCCCCAAGAGACCCAGTACTTC
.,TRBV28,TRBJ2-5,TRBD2,CARGGGGAVETQYF,TGTGCCCGCGGGGGCGGGGGGGCCGTAGAGACCCAGTACTTC
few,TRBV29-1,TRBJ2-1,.,CSVQGGDRSYNEQFF,TGCAGCGTTCAAGGTGGGGACCGCTCCTACAATGAGCAGTTCTTC
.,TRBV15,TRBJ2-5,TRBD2,CATSRIGGESQETQYF,TGTGCCACCAGCAGAATCGGGGGGGAATCACAAGAGACCCAGTACTTC
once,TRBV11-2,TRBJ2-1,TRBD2,CASSLEALAGNEQFF,TGTGCCAGCAGCTTAGAAGCGCTAGCGGGGAATGAGCAGTTCTTC
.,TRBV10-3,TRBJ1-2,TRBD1,CAIRDRVYGNYGYTF,TGTGCCATCAGGGACAGGGTCTACGGGAACTATGGCTACACCTTC
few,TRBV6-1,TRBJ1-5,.,CASRDRTDQPQHF,TGTGCCAGCAGGGACCGGACTGATCAGCCCCAGCATTTT